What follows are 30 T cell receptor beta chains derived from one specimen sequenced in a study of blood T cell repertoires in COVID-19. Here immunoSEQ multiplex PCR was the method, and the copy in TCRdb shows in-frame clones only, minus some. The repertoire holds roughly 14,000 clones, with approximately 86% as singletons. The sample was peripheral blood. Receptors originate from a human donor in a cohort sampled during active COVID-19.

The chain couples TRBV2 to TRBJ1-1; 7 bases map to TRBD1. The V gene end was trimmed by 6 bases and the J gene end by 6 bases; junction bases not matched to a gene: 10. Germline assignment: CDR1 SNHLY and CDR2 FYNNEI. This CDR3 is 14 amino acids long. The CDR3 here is CASREQGTVSEAFF. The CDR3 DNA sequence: TGTGCCAGCAGAGAACAGGGGACCGTGTCTGAAGCTTTCTTT.

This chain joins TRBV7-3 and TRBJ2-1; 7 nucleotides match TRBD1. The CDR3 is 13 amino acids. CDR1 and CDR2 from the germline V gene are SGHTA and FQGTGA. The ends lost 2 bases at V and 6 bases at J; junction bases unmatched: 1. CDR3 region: CASSLGTVNEQFF. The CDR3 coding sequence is TGTGCCAGCAGCTTAGGGACAGTCAATGAGCAGTTCTTC.

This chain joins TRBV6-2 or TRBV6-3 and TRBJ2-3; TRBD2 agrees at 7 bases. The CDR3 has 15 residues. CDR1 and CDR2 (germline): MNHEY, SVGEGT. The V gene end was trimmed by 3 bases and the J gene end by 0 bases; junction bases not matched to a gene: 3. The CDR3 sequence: CASSYEAGSTDTQYF. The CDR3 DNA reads TGTGCCAGCAGTTATGAAGCGGGGAGCACAGATACGCAGTATTTT.

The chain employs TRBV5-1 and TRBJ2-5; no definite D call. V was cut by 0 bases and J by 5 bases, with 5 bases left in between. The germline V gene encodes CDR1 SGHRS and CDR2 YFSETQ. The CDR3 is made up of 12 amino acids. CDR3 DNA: TGCGCCAGCAGCTTGGCCGGGGAGACCCAGTACTTC. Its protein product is CASSLAGETQYF.

Written as DNA, the CDR3 is TGCGCCAGCAGCTTGGCCAGGGAACCCTACGAGCAGTACTTC. Residues: CASSLAREPYEQYF. The V call is TRBV5-1, the J call TRBJ2-7, with TRBD1 as a possible D gene (5 bases). Germline CDR1 is SGHRS and CDR2 is YFSETQ. The CDR3 has 14 residues. V was shortened by 0 bases and J by 2 bases, with 9 bases between the two germline ends.

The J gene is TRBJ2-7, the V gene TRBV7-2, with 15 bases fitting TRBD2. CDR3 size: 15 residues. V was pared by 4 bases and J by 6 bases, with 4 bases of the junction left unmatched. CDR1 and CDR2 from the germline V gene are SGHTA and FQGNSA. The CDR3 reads CASSSPGLAGGEQYF. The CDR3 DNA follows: TGTGCCAGCAGCTCTCCGGGACTAGCGGGGGGCGAGCAGTACTTC.

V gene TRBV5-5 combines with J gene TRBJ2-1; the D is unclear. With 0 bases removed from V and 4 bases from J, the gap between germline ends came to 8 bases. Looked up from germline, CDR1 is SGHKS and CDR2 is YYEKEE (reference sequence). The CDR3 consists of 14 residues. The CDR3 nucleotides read TGTGCCAGCAGCTTGGTAGCCCTGTACAATGAGCAGTTCTTC. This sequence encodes CASSLVALYNEQFF. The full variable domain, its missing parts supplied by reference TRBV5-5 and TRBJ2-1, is DAGVTQSPTHLIKTRGQQVTLRCSPISGHKSVSWYQQVLGQGPQFIFQYYEKEERGRGNFPDRFSARQFPNYSSELNVNALLLGDSALYLCASSLVALYNEQFFGPGTRLTVL.

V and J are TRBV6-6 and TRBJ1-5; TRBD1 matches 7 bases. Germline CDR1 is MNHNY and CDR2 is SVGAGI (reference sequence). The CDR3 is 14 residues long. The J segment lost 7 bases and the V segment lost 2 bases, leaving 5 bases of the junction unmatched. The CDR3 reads CASSYQGGEQPQHF. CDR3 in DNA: TGTGCCAGCAGTTACCAGGGGGGAGAGCAGCCCCAGCATTTT.

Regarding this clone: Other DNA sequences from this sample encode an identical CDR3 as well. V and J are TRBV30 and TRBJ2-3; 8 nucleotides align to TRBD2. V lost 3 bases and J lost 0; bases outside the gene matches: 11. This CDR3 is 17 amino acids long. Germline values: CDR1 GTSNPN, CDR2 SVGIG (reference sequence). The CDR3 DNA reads TGTGCCTGGAGCGGGGGGGCGGGGCGGACTAGCACAGATACGCAGTATTTT. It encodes CAWSGGAGRTSTDTQYF.

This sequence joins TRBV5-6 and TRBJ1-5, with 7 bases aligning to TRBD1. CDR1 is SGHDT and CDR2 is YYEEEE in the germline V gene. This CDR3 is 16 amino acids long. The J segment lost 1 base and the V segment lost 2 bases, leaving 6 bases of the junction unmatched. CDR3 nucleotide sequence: TGTGCCAGCAGCTTCCGACAGGGTCTGAGCAATCAGCCCCAGCATTTT. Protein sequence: CASSFRQGLSNQPQHF.

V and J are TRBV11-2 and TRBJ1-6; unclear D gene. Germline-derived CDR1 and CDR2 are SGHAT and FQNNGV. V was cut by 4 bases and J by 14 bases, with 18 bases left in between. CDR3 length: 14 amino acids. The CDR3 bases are TGTGCCAGCAGCTCGCTCTTCGGGGTGTCGACCCTCCACTTT. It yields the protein CASSSLFGVSTLHF.

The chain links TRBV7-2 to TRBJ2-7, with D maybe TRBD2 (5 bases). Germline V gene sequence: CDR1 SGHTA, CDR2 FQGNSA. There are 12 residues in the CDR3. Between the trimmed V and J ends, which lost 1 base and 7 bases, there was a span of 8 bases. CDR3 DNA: TGTGCCAGCAGCTTAGACCGGAGGGAGCAGTACTTC. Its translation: CASSLDRREQYF.

Here the CDR3 reads CASSQTRFRQYF. The CDR3 DNA is TGTGCCAGCAGCCAGACGAGGTTTAGGCAGTACTTC. This rearrangement joins TRBV7-9 to TRBJ2-7, with no clear D. The germline CDR1 and CDR2 sequences are SEHNR and FQNEAQ (reference sequence). The V end lost 5 bases, the J end lost 9 bases, and 14 bases lay between the germline ends. The CDR3 covers 12 residues.

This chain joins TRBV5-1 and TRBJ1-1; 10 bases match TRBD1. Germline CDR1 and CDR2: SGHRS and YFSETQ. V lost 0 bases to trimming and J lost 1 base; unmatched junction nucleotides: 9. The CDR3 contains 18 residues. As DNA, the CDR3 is TGCGCCAGCAGCTTGGGGGACAGGGGCTGGGTGTCGAACACTGAAGCTTTCTTT. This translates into CASSLGDRGWVSNTEAFF.

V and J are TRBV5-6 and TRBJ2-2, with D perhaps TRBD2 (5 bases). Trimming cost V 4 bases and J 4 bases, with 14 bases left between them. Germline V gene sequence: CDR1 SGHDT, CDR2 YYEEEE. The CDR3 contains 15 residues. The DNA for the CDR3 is TGTGCCAGCAGCCCTCTCGGGGTGGGCACCGGGGAGCTGTTTTTT. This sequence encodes CASSPLGVGTGELFF. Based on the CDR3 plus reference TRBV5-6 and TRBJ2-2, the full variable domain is DAGVTQSPTHLIKTRGQQVTLRCSPKSGHDTVSWYQQALGQGPQFIFQYYEEEERQRGNFPDRFSGHQFPNYSSELNVNALLLGDSALYLCASSPLGVGTGELFFGEGSRLTVL.

CDR3 residues: CASSLGFSIFNYGYTF. CDR3 coding DNA: TGTGCCAGCAGCTTGGGCTTCAGTATATTTAACTATGGCTACACCTTC. The chain is built from TRBV5-5 and TRBJ1-2; D call uncertain. This CDR3 contains 16 residues. The V and J ends lost 0 bases and 1 base respectively, with 13 bases between them. Germline-derived CDR1 and CDR2 are SGHKS and YYEKEE (reference sequence).

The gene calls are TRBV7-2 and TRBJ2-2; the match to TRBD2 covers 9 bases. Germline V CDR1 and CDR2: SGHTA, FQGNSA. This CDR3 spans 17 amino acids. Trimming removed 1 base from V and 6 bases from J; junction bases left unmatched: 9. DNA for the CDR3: TGTGCCAGCAGCTTAGAAGGCGGGGGGGCCTTGGCCGGGGAGCTGTTTTTT. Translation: CASSLEGGGALAGELFF.

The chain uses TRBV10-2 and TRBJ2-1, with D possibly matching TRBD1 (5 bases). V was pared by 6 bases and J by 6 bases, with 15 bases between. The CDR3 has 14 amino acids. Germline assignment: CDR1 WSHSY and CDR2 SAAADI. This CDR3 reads CASRLYPQANEQFF. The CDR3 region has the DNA TGCGCCAGCAGACTATACCCACAGGCCAATGAGCAGTTCTTC.

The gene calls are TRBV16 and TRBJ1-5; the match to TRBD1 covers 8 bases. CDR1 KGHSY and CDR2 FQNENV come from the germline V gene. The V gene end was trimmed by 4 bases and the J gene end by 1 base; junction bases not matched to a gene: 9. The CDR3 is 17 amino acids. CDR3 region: CASSRIPQGASNQPQHF. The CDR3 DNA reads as TGTGCCAGCAGCCGTATCCCCCAGGGGGCCAGCAATCAGCCCCAGCATTTT. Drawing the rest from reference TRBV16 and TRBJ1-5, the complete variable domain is GEEVAQTPKHLVRGEGQKAKLYCAPIKGHSYVFWYQQVLKNEFKFLISFQNENVFDETGMPKERFSAKCLPNSPCSLEIQATKLEDSAVYFCASSRIPQGASNQPQHFGDGTRLSIL.

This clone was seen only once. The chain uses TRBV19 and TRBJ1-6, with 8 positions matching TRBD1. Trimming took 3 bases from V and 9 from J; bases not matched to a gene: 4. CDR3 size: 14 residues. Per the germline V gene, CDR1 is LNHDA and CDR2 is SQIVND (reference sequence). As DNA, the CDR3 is TGTGCCAGTAGTATCCAGGGGGCGGCTTCACCCCTCCACTTT. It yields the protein CASSIQGAASPLHF.

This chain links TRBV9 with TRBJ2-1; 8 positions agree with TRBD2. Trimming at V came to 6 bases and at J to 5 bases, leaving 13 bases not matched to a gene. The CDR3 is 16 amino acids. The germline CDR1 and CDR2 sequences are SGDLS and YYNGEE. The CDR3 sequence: CASNPGASGLHNEQFF. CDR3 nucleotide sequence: TGTGCCAGCAACCCAGGGGCTAGCGGGCTACACAATGAGCAGTTCTTC.

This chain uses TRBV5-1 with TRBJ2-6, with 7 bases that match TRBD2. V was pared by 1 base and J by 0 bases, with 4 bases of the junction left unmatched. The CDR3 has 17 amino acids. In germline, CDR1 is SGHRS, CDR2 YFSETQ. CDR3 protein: CASSLSGGFSGANVLTF. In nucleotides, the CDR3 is TGCGCCAGCAGCTTGTCGGGGGGATTCTCTGGGGCCAACGTCCTGACTTTC.

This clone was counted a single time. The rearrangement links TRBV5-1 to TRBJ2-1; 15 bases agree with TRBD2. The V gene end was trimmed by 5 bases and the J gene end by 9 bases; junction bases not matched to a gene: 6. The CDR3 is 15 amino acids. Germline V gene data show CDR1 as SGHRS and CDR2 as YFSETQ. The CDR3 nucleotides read TGCGCCAGCAGAAGGACTAGCGGGGGGGCCGGTGAGCAGTTCTTC. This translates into CASRRTSGGAGEQFF.

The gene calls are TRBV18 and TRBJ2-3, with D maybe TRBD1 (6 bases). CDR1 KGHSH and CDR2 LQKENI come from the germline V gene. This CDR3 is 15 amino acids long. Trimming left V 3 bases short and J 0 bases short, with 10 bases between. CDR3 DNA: TGTGCCAGCTCACCCCGGACAGCTAGCACAGATACGCAGTATTTT. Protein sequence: CASSPRTASTDTQYF.

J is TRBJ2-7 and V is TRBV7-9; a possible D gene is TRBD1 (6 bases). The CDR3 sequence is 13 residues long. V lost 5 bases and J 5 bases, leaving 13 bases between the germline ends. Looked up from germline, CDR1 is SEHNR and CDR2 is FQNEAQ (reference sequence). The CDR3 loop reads CASSPTGSDEQYF. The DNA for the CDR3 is TGTGCCAGCAGCCCCACAGGGTCGGACGAGCAGTACTTC. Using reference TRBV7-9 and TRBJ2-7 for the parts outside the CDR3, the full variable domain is DTGVSQNPRHKITKRGQNVTFRCDPISEHNRLYWYRQTLGQGPEFLTYFQNEAQLEKSRLLSDRFSAERPKGSFSTLEIQRTEQGDSAMYLCASSPTGSDEQYFGPGTRLTVT.

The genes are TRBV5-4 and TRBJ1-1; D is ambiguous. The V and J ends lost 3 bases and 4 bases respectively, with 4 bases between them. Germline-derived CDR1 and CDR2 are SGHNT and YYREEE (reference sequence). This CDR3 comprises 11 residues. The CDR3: CASSYSTEAFF. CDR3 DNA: TGTGCCAGCAGCTATAGCACTGAAGCTTTCTTT.

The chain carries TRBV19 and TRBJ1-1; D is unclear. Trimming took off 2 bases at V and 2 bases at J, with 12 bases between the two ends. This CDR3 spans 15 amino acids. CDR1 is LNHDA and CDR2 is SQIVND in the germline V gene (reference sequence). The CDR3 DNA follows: TGTGCCAGTAGTATATGGGAGACGAGTAACACTGAAGCTTTCTTT. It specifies CASSIWETSNTEAFF.

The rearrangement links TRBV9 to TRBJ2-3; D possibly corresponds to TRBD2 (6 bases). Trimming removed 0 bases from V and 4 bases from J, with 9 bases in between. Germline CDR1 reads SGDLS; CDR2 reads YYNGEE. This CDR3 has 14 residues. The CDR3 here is CASSVVGEADTQYF. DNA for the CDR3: TGTGCCAGCAGCGTAGTCGGGGAGGCAGATACGCAGTATTTT.

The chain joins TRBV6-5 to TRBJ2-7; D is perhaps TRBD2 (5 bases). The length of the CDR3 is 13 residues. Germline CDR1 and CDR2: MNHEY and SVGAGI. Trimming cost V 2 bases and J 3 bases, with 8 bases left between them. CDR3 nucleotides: TGTGCCAGCAGTTACAGGGAGAACTACGAGCAGTACTTC. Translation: CASSYRENYEQYF.

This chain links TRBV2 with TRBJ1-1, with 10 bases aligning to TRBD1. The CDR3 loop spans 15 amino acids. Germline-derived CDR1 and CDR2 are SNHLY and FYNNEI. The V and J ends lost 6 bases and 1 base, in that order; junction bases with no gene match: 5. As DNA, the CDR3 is TGTGCCAGCAGACCCGGGACAGGGGCGAACACTGAAGCTTTCTTT. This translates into CASRPGTGANTEAFF.